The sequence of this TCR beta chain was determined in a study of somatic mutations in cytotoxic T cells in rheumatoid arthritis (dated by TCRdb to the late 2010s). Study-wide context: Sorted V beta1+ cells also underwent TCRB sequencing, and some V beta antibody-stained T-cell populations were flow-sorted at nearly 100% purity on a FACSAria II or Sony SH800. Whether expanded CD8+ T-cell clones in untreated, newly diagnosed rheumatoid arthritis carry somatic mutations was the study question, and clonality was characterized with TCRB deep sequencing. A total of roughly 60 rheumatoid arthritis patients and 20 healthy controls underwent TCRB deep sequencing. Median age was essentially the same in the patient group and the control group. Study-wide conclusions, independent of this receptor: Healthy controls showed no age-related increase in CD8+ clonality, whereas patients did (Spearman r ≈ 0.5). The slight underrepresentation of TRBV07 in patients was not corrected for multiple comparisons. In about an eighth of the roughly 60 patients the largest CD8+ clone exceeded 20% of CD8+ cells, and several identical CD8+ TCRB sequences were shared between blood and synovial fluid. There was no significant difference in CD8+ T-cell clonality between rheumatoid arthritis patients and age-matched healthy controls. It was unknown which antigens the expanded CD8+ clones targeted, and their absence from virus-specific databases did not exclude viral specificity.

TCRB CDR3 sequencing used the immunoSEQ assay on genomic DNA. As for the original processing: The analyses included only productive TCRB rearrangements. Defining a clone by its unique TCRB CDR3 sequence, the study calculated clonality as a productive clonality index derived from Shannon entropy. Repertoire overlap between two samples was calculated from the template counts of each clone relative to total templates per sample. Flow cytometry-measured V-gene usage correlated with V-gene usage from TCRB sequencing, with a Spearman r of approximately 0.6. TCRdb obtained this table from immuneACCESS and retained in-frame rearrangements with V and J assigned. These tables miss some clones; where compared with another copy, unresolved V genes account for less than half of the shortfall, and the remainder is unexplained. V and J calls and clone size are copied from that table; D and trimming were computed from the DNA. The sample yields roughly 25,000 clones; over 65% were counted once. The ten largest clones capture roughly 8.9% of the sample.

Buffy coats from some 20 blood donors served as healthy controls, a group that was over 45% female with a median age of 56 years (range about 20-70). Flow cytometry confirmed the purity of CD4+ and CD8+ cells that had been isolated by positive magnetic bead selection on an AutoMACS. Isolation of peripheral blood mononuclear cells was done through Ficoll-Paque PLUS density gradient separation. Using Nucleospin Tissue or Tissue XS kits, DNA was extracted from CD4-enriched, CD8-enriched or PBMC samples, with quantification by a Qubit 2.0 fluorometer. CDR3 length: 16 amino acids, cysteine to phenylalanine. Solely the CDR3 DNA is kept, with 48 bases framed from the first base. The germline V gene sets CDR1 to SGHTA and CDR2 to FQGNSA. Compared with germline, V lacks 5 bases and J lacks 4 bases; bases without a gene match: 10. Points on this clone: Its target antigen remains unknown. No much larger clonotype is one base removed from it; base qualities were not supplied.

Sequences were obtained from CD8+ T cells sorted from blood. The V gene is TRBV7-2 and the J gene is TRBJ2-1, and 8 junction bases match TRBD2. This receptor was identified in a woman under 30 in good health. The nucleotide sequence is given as TGTGCCAGCAGCCCCCCTGCCGGGGGGGCATACAATGAGCAGTTCTTC. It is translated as CASSPPAGGAYNEQFF.